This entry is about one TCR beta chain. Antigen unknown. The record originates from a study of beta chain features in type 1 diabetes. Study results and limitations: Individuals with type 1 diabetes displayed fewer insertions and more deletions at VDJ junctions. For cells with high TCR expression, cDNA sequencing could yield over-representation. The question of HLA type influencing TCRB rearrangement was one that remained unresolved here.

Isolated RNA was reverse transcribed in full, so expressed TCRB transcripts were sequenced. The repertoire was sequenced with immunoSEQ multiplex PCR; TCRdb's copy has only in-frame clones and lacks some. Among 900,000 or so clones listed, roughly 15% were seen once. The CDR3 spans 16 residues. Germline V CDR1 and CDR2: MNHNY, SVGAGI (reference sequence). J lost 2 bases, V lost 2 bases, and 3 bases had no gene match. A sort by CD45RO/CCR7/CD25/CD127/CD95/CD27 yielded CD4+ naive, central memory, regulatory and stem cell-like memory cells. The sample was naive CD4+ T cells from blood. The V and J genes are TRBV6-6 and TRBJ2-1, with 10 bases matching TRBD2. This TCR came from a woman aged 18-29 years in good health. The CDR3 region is CASSYAGTSAYNEQFF. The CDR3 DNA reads TGTGCCAGCAGTTACGCCGGGACTAGCGCCTACAATGAGCAGTTCTTC.